This entry features one T cell receptor beta chain sequence. Germline values: CDR1 SEHNR, CDR2 FQNEAQ (reference sequence). The CDR3 length is 16 residues. The ends lost 4 bases at V and 2 bases at J; junction bases unmatched: 8. Assay: immunoSEQ multiplex PCR; the TCRdb copy retains only in-frame clones and omits some. The repertoire holds 70,000 to 75,000 clones, with about nine tenths as singletons. This sample stems from a study of control samples from healthy donors and cancer patients. V is TRBV7-9 and J is TRBJ2-1; 7 bases line up with TRBD2. The sequence was collected from a man in his 60s with lung cancer. Sequenced: PBMCs. The CDR3 sequence: CASSSRPGTTYNEQFF. In DNA form, the CDR3 reads TGTGCCAGCAGCTCTCGTCCCGGGACTACCTACAATGAGCAGTTCTTC. The full variable domain, completed using reference TRBV7-9 and TRBJ2-1, is DTGVSQNPRHKITKRGQNVTFRCDPISEHNRLYWYRQTLGQGPEFLTYFQNEAQLEKSRLLSDRFSAERPKGSFSTLEIQRTEQGDSAMYLCASSSRPGTTYNEQFFGPGTRLTVL.